These 7 T cell receptor beta chains originate from one sample sequenced in a study of T-cell reconstitution after alpha-beta-depleted transplantation in children. Construction of the TCRbeta library involved unique molecular identifiers. TCRdb analysed the PCR reads with MiXCR anew, one entry per CDR3 protein. The sample has approximately 1,000,000 distinct CDR3 sequences, about 30% seen once; the top ten hold roughly 31%. Here the sequenced sample was PBMCs, mostly from graft donor cells, taken 360 days after TCRalphabeta/CD19-depleted stem cell transplant. These receptors all stem from a boy in the first two years of life who had a stem cell transplant for SCID, so the T cells may come from the graft donor.

The V gene is TRBV12-3 or TRBV12-4, the J gene TRBJ2-3, with 9 bases identical to TRBD1. The CDR3 consists of 15 residues. The ends lost 6 bases at V and 2 bases at J; junction bases unmatched: 6. CDR3 DNA sequence: TGTGCCAGCAGCTGGGACAGGGCCACCACAGATACGCAGTATTTT. Its protein product is CASSWDRATTDTQYF.

The chain combines TRBV7-9 with TRBJ2-5, with 8 bases fitting TRBD2. The CDR3 consists of 16 residues. Germline loops: CDR1 SEHNR, CDR2 FQNEAQ (reference sequence). The V and J ends lost 6 bases and 0 bases, in that order; junction bases with no gene match: 9. CDR3 protein: CASRPKKGLDQETQYF. The DNA of the CDR3 is TGTGCCAGCAGGCCCAAGAAGGGACTAGACCAAGAGACCCAGTACTTC.

The chain recombines TRBV28 with TRBJ2-5; 12 bases map to TRBD2. Germline lookup yields CDR1 MDHEN and CDR2 SYDVKM. The CDR3 has 15 residues. Losses at the gene ends were 5 bases for V and 7 bases for J; bases not matched to a gene: 8. The CDR3 region is CASSKGLAGWGTQYF. In nucleotides, the CDR3 is TGTGCCAGCAGTAAGGGACTAGCGGGTTGGGGGACCCAGTACTTC.

This clonotype has more than one count but fewer than ten. This chain links TRBV6-1 with TRBJ1-1; 7 bases agree with TRBD1. Germline CDR1 is MNHNS and CDR2 is SASEGT. The CDR3 runs to 13 residues. V was pared by 6 bases and J by 5 bases, with 6 bases of the junction left unmatched. CDR3 loop: CASRRQGGTEAFF. The CDR3 DNA is TGTGCCAGCAGAAGACAGGGCGGGACTGAAGCTTTCTTT.

V gene TRBV20-1 combines with J gene TRBJ2-1, with 14 bases lining up with TRBD2. This CDR3 contains 15 residues. From germline, CDR1 is DFQATT and CDR2 SNEGSKA (reference sequence). Trimming cost V 3 bases and J 12 bases; bases outside gene matches: 10. The CDR3 loop reads CSARQGLAGDRGQFF. The CDR3, as DNA: TGCAGTGCTAGGCAGGGACTAGCGGGGGACAGGGGGCAGTTCTTC.

The chain couples TRBV28 to TRBJ1-5, with D possibly TRBD1 on 5 matching bases. The V end lost 2 bases, the J end lost 5 bases, and 10 bases lay between the germline ends. CDR3 length: 14 amino acids. Germline CDR1 is MDHEN and CDR2 is SYDVKM. The CDR3 bases are TGTGCCAGCAGTTTAATCAGGGAGGATCAGCCCCAGCATTTT. Translating gives CASSLIREDQPQHF.

The V gene is TRBV28, the J gene TRBJ1-1; weak D call: TRBD1 (5 bases). The CDR3 loop spans 14 amino acids. V dropped 5 bases and J dropped 4 bases, with 14 bases sitting between them. From germline, CDR1 is MDHEN and CDR2 SYDVKM. The CDR3, as DNA: TGTGCCAGCAGTCCCTGGTTGACAGCCACTGAAGCTTTCTTT. It codes for CASSPWLTATEAFF.